Listed here are 25 T cell receptor beta chains from one sample, sequenced in a study of blood T cell repertoires in COVID-19. Measured with immunoSEQ multiplex PCR; TCRdb has only the in-frame clones, and not every one. The sample carries around 320,000 clones, roughly 88% recorded once. The specimen sequenced was peripheral blood. The receptors come from a woman aged 30 to 39 who had recovered from COVID-19.

The chain couples TRBV4-1 to TRBJ2-2; possibly TRBD2 for D (6 bases). This CDR3 comprises 16 residues. The ends were cut back, 0 bases at V and 4 bases at J, with 12 bases in the middle. Germline V gene sequence: CDR1 MGHRA, CDR2 YSYEKL. The CDR3 DNA sequence: TGCGCCAGCAGCCAAGACCGGCGCGGGGTCACCGGGGAGCTGTTTTTT. It is translated as CASSQDRRGVTGELFF.

This clone was seen only once. The chain joins TRBV19 to TRBJ1-5, with 8 bases identical to TRBD1. V lost 5 bases to trimming and J lost 15 bases; unmatched junction nucleotides: 9. The V gene's germline CDR1 is LNHDA and CDR2 SQIVND (reference sequence). This CDR3 is 12 amino acids long. The CDR3 DNA follows: TGTGCCAGTAGTCCCAGACAGGGGCTAGTGCATTTT. This codes for CASSPRQGLVHF.

The chain joins TRBV6-2 or TRBV6-3 to TRBJ2-7, with 9 positions matching TRBD1. The trim removed 1 base at V and 7 bases at J, leaving 14 bases unmatched. Looked up from germline, CDR1 is MNHEY and CDR2 is SVGEGT. This CDR3 comprises 17 residues. The DNA of the CDR3 is TGTGCCAGCAGTTACTACCCTGAAAAGGGACAGGGTCTTGAGCAGTACTTC. It specifies CASSYYPEKGQGLEQYF.

CDR3 loop: CASSAPPLYEQYF. The DNA of the CDR3 is TGTGCCAGCAGCGCCCCACCCCTATACGAGCAGTACTTC. The rearrangement links TRBV9 to TRBJ2-7; D is unclear. The length of the CDR3 is 13 residues. The germline V gene encodes CDR1 SGDLS and CDR2 YYNGEE. V lost 3 bases and J 4 bases, leaving 11 bases between the germline ends.

The chain is built from TRBV27 and TRBJ1-2, with D possibly matching TRBD1 (5 bases). Deletions cut 6 bases from V and 1 base from J, with 9 bases between. Germline V gives CDR1 MNHEY, CDR2 SMNVEV (reference sequence). This CDR3 has 13 residues. The CDR3 bases are TGTGCCAGCAGCCTCGACAGTAACTATGGCTACACCTTC. This translates into CASSLDSNYGYTF.

This chain links TRBV19 with TRBJ2-3, with 9 bases aligning to TRBD2. V lost 3 bases, J lost 6 bases, and 7 bases stayed unmatched. The CDR3 runs 15 residues. Germline CDR1 and CDR2: LNHDA and SQIVND (reference sequence). This CDR3 is CASSIAGGAVDTQYF. The CDR3, as DNA: TGTGCCAGTAGTATCGCGGGGGGGGCAGTGGATACGCAGTATTTT.

This clone is a singleton in its sample. The V call is TRBV3-1 (or the pseudogene TRBV3-2), the J call TRBJ1-4; possible D gene TRBD1, 6 bases. CDR3 length equals 17 residues. The germline V and J ends were trimmed by 0 bases and 7 bases, with 18 bases remaining between them. From germline, CDR1 is LGHDT and CDR2 YNNKEL (reference sequence). The CDR3 region has the DNA TGTGCCAGCAGCCAAGAAGGGGGAGCGGTGTTCGGTGAAAAACTGTTTTTT. Translating gives CASSQEGGAVFGEKLFF.

The rearrangement uses TRBV4-3 and TRBJ1-6; possibly TRBD1 for D (6 bases). The germline V gene encodes CDR1 LGHNA and CDR2 YSLEER. Deletions cut 0 bases from V and 4 bases from J, with 16 bases between. This CDR3 contains 18 residues. CDR3 sequence reads: CASSQDLIRGGYNSPLHF. Here the CDR3 DNA reads TGCGCCAGCAGCCAAGATCTTATAAGGGGGGGATATAATTCACCCCTCCACTTT.

The chain employs TRBV5-1 and TRBJ1-5, with 9 positions matching TRBD1. Germline V gene lookup returns CDR1 SGHRS and CDR2 YFSETQ. V was clipped by 0 bases and J by 5 bases; unmatched bases: 3. CDR3 length: 15 amino acids. The CDR3 region is CASSLGTGEHQPQHF. The CDR3 DNA reads as TGCGCCAGCAGCTTGGGGACAGGGGAACATCAGCCCCAGCATTTT.

This chain joins TRBV27 and TRBJ2-1; 8 positions agree with TRBD1. The V gene end was trimmed by 4 bases and the J gene end by 15 bases; junction bases not matched to a gene: 11. The germline gives CDR1 MNHEY, CDR2 SMNVEV (reference sequence). The length of the CDR3 is 13 residues. The CDR3, as DNA: TGTGCCAGCAGTTGGACCGAACAGGGGGATAGGTTCTTC. Translation gives CASSWTEQGDRFF.

The rearrangement joins TRBV11-2 to TRBJ1-6; 8 bases match TRBD1. J was trimmed by 7 bases and V by 5 bases; bases with no gene match: 10. The CDR3 consists of 16 residues. Per the germline V gene, CDR1 is SGHAT and CDR2 is FQNNGV. CDR3 residues: CASSRTGLSSNSPLHF. CDR3 in DNA: TGTGCCAGCAGCCGGACAGGGCTTAGCTCCAATTCACCCCTCCACTTT.

V and J are TRBV5-1 and TRBJ1-1, with D unresolved. Trimming removed 4 bases from V and 0 bases from J, with 10 bases in between. CDR3 size: 14 residues. Per germline, CDR1 SGHRS and CDR2 YFSETQ. CDR3 sequence (DNA): TGCGCCAGCAGCCAAAGCCGGTTGAACACTGAAGCTTTCTTT. Translated: CASSQSRLNTEAFF.

V gene TRBV5-1 combines with J gene TRBJ2-5, with TRBD1 as a possible D gene (5 bases). There are 14 residues in the CDR3. CDR1 and CDR2 from the germline V gene are SGHRS and YFSETQ. Trimming took 0 bases from V and 1 from J, leaving 7 bases between them. The CDR3 spells CASSLDRIQETQYF. The DNA for the CDR3 is TGCGCCAGCAGCTTGGACAGGATCCAAGAGACCCAGTACTTC.

The chain is built from TRBV3-1 (or the pseudogene TRBV3-2) and TRBJ1-2; tentative D call: TRBD1 (5 bases). CDR1 and CDR2 (germline): LGHDT, YNNKEL (reference sequence). This CDR3 has 14 residues. Trimming stripped 2 bases from V and 3 bases from J, with 10 bases between. The CDR3 DNA follows: TGTGCCAGCAGCCAAAGACAGTCTTACTATGGCTACACCTTC. It yields the protein CASSQRQSYYGYTF.

This CDR3 is CASSPGLAGGNEQFF. In nucleotides, the CDR3 is TGTGCCAGCAGCCCGGGACTAGCGGGGGGAAATGAGCAGTTCTTC. This sequence joins TRBV4-2 and TRBJ2-1, with 15 bases that match TRBD2. The CDR3 is 15 amino acids. J was trimmed by 7 bases and V by 4 bases; bases with no gene match: 2. Germline V gene data show CDR1 as LGHNA and CDR2 as YNFKEQ.

The chain links TRBV2 to TRBJ2-5, with 13 positions matching TRBD2. This CDR3 comprises 16 residues. CDR1 is SNHLY and CDR2 is FYNNEI in the germline V gene. Trimming removed 6 bases from V and 2 bases from J; junction bases left unmatched: 6. The CDR3 spells CASRGTSGAGQETQYF. CDR3 coding DNA: TGTGCCAGCAGGGGGACTAGCGGGGCGGGACAAGAGACCCAGTACTTC.

The J gene is TRBJ2-2, the V gene TRBV3-1 (or the pseudogene TRBV3-2); 7 bases are shared with TRBD1. The CDR3 totals 17 residues. Germline V gene sequence: CDR1 LGHDT, CDR2 YNNKEL (reference sequence). The trim removed 4 bases at V and 5 bases at J, leaving 13 bases unmatched. The CDR3 coding sequence is TGTGCCAGCAGCCCCCCTACAGGGGCCGGCGGAACCGGGGAGCTGTTTTTT. Translated, it gives CASSPPTGAGGTGELFF.

A note on this clone: Distinct nucleotide sequences in the sample also encode this CDR3. The genes are TRBV5-1 and TRBJ1-1; 9 nucleotides line up with TRBD1. CDR3 length equals 14 residues. The germline V gene has CDR1 SGHRS and CDR2 YFSETQ. V shed 2 bases, J shed 1 base, and the junction held 0 bases outside the gene matches. CDR3 residues: CASSLQGANTEAFF. For the CDR3, the DNA is TGCGCCAGCAGCTTACAGGGGGCGAACACTGAAGCTTTCTTT.

V usage is TRBV5-4 and J usage is TRBJ2-5; 7 bases align to TRBD1. Germline V CDR1 and CDR2: SGHNT, YYREEE (reference sequence). The CDR3 extends over 14 amino acids. Trimming at V came to 6 bases and at J to 3 bases, leaving 8 bases not matched to a gene. The DNA of the CDR3 is TGTGCCAGCATCCAGAAAGGGGGCGAAGAGACCCAGTACTTC. Protein product: CASIQKGGEETQYF. The full variable domain, rest sourced from reference TRBV5-4 and TRBJ2-5, is ETGVTQSPTHLIKTRGQQVTLRCSSQSGHNTVSWYQQALGQGPQFIFQYYREEENGRGNFPPRFSGLQFPNYSSELNVNALELDDSALYLCASIQKGGEETQYFGPGTRLLVL.

The V and J genes are TRBV11-2 and TRBJ2-3; TRBD2 aligns across 7 bases. This CDR3 region has 18 residues. Looked up from germline, CDR1 is SGHAT and CDR2 is FQNNGV. The junction had 15 bases not matched to a gene; V was cut back by 5 bases and J by 1 base. The CDR3 here is CASSGRGSRQERTDTQYF. CDR3 DNA: TGTGCCAGCAGCGGACGCGGGAGCCGGCAAGAACGCACAGATACGCAGTATTTT.

This chain uses TRBV3-1 (or the pseudogene TRBV3-2) with TRBJ1-5; no reliable D call. CDR1 is LGHDT and CDR2 is YNNKEL in the germline V gene (reference sequence). Deletions cut 0 bases from V and 0 bases from J, with 15 bases between. The CDR3 has 18 residues. The CDR3 sequence: CASSQDQSTVDSNQPQHF. CDR3 coding DNA: TGTGCCAGCAGCCAAGATCAATCCACAGTCGATAGCAATCAGCCCCAGCATTTT.

The J gene is TRBJ1-6, the V gene TRBV12-2; the DNA was not compared with TRBD1, the D call given in the table. TRBV12-2 corresponds to a pseudogene. This CDR3 comprises 15 residues. CDR3: CASRQGQGLSSPLHF. The CDR3 DNA follows: TGTGCAAGTCGCCAGGGACAGGGTCTTAGTTCACCCCTCCACTTT.

V is TRBV4-1 and J is TRBJ2-7; TRBD2 aligns across 7 bases. Germline V gene sequence: CDR1 MGHRA, CDR2 YSYEKL. This CDR3 is 15 amino acids long. Trimming at V came to 4 bases and at J to 6 bases, leaving 12 bases not matched to a gene. CDR3 in amino acids: CASSPNWGGPLEQYF. The CDR3 DNA sequence: TGCGCCAGCAGCCCTAATTGGGGGGGTCCTCTCGAGCAGTACTTC.

In DNA, the CDR3 is TGTGCCACCAGTGAACAGGGGGTCAATTCACCCCTCCACTTT. Its protein product is CATSEQGVNSPLHF. The rearrangement uses TRBV24-1 and TRBJ1-6; 8 bases fit TRBD1. The germline gives CDR1 KGHDR, CDR2 SFDVKD. CDR3 length: 14 amino acids. The V gene end was trimmed by 4 bases and the J gene end by 7 bases; junction bases not matched to a gene: 2.

The rearrangement joins TRBV4-2 to TRBJ1-1; D is possibly TRBD1 (5 bases). Germline V gene lookup returns CDR1 LGHNA and CDR2 YNFKEQ. V was cut by 4 bases and J by 5 bases, with 23 bases left in between. The length of the CDR3 is 17 residues. CDR3 amino acids: CASSRDAGPVSLTEAFF. CDR3 sequence (DNA): TGTGCCAGCAGCCGAGATGCGGGACCGGTCTCTTTGACTGAAGCTTTCTTT.